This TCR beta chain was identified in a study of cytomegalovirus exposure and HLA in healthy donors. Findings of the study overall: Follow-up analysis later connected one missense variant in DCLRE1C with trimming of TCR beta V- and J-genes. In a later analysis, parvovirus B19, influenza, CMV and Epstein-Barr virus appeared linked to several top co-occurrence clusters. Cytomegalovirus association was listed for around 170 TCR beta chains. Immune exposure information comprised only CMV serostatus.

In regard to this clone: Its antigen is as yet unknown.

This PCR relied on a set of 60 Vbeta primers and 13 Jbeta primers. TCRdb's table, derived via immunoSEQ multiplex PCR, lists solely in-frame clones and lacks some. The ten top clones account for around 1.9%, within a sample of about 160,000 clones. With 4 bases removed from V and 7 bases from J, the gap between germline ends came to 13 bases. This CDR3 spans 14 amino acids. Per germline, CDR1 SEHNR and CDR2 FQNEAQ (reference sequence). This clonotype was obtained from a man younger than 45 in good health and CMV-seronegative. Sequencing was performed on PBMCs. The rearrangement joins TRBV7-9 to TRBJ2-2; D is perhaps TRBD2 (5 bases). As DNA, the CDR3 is TGTGCCAGCAGCTCCGCGGACTGGATCGGGGAGCTGTTTTTT. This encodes CASSSADWIGELFF.